Here is one T cell receptor (beta chain) with its context. The record originates from a study of blood T cells in healthy people across ages. Through a sample-barcoded 5' primer and a J-beta primer mix, a second PCR was run for about 7 to 12 cycles. TCRdb fed the 5' RACE reads into MiXCR, producing one record per CDR3 protein. In the table there are about 810,000 distinct CDR3 sequences, about 34% of which are singletons. CDR1 SQVTM and CDR2 ANQGSEA come from the germline V gene. The germline V and J ends were trimmed by 7 bases and 0 bases, with 12 bases remaining between them. This CDR3 contains 13 residues.

This clonotype was obtained from a man aged 18 to 35 in good health. The rearrangement uses TRBV29-1 and TRBJ1-1; the D gene is possibly TRBD1 (5 bases). The sample taken for sequencing was blood. In DNA form, the CDR3 reads TGCAGCGGTGCAGCGGACATGAACACTGAAGCTTTCTTT. Protein product: CSGAADMNTEAFF.